This TCR beta chain was profiled in a study of T cell changes during pregnancy in multiple sclerosis. CDR1 is DFQATT and CDR2 is SNEGSKA in the germline V gene (reference sequence). The CDR3 has 11 residues. V dropped 8 bases and J dropped 5 bases, with 13 bases sitting between them. Assay used: immunoSEQ multiplex PCR; TCRdb lists only in-frame clones, some missing. The table has tens of thousands of clones, about 91% seen once. This specimen was CD4+ T cells from peripheral blood mononuclear cells, taken in the second trimester of pregnancy. This clonotype was sampled from a female donor in good health, enrolled as a control in a pregnancy study. The V call is TRBV20-1, the J call TRBJ2-7; D might be TRBD2 (6 bases). DNA for the CDR3: TGCAGTCTGGGGGAGGATCACGAGCAGTACTTC. Protein: CSLGEDHEQYF.